One sample yielded the 18 T cell receptor beta chains listed below, sequenced in a study of post-analysis software for immune sequencing data. Their antigens remain unidentified. The TCR beta cDNA libraries carried unique molecular identifiers. MiXCR, applied by TCRdb to the PCR reads, yields one record per CDR3 protein. The sample holds about 820,000 distinct CDR3 sequences, roughly 58% seen once. General study results and limits: Compared with controls, patients had more of roughly five TRBV segments, including TRBV5-6, TRBV5-1 and TRBV20-1.

What was sequenced was blood. These TCRs come from a girl aged 5 to 17 with multiple sclerosis.

The J gene is TRBJ2-7, the V gene TRBV28; 8 positions match TRBD1. The ends lost 5 bases at V and 7 bases at J; junction bases unmatched: 16. CDR1 and CDR2 (germline): MDHEN, SYDVKM. This CDR3 region has 16 residues. DNA of the CDR3: TGTGCCAGCAGTCGAACTGGACAGGGTGGTCGGGGAGAGCAGTACTTC. Encoded protein: CASSRTGQGGRGEQYF.

This sequence joins TRBV6-1 and TRBJ2-1, with D possibly TRBD2 on 6 matching bases. This CDR3 region has 15 residues. Looked up from germline, CDR1 is MNHNS and CDR2 is SASEGT. Trimming removed 8 bases at V and 1 base at J, with 15 bases between. The CDR3 is CASAALGGSYNEQFF. DNA of the CDR3: TGTGCCAGCGCAGCCCTCGGGGGATCCTACAATGAGCAGTTCTTC.

This clonotype has more than one count but fewer than ten. The chain links TRBV11-2 to TRBJ1-2; tentatively, D is TRBD1 (6 bases). This CDR3 comprises 15 residues. V was cut by 2 bases and J by 8 bases, with 18 bases left in between. CDR1 is SGHAT and CDR2 is FQNNGV in the germline V gene. This CDR3 is CASSLTEPGHEGYTF. The CDR3 coding sequence is TGTGCCAGCAGCTTAACGGAACCGGGACATGAAGGCTACACCTTC.

This clonotype was counted once. This chain connects TRBV4-1 to TRBJ2-1; 13 bases match TRBD2. The CDR3 runs 16 residues. J was trimmed by 10 bases and V by 3 bases; bases with no gene match: 9. Germline values: CDR1 MGHRA, CDR2 YSYEKL. The CDR3 reads CASSHLLAGGSQEQFF. The CDR3 nucleotides are TGCGCCAGCAGCCACCTACTAGCGGGAGGGTCCCAGGAGCAGTTCTTC.

J is TRBJ1-1 and V is TRBV7-9; D gene uncertain. This CDR3 comprises 11 residues. Germline V CDR1 and CDR2: SEHNR, FQNEAQ (reference sequence). Trimming removed 1 base from V and 10 bases from J, with 7 bases in between. DNA of the CDR3: TGTGCCAGCAGCTTAGTGGGTGGAGCTTTCTTT. Translating gives CASSLVGGAFF.

The V call is TRBV5-1, the J call TRBJ2-7, with D possibly matching TRBD1 (5 bases). Germline V gene data show CDR1 as SGHRS and CDR2 as YFSETQ. This CDR3 contains 13 residues. With 0 bases removed from V and 5 bases from J, the gap between germline ends came to 9 bases. CDR3 coding DNA: TGCGCCAGCAGCTTGGACAGGCTGGACGAGCAGTACTTC. Protein product: CASSLDRLDEQYF.

CDR3 bases: TGTGCCAGCACCCTAGGTTCTGTCCGGTACTTC. Its protein product is CASTLGSVRYF. The chain links TRBV7-2 to TRBJ2-7; D is unresolved. Germline-derived CDR1 and CDR2 are SGHTA and FQGNSA. Trimming pared 7 bases from V and 12 bases from J, leaving 16 bases between. The CDR3 covers 11 residues.

The chain uses TRBV29-1 and TRBJ1-1; a possible D gene is TRBD1 (5 bases). There are 14 residues in the CDR3. CDR1 and CDR2 from the germline V gene are SQVTM and ANQGSEA. The ends were cut back, 6 bases at V and 5 bases at J, with 19 bases in the middle. The CDR3 nucleotides are TGCAGCGTGGGCCCCAGGGTAAGTGCGACTGAAGCTTTCTTT. It specifies CSVGPRVSATEAFF.

This clonotype was counted between two and nine times. The rearrangement uses TRBV5-1 and TRBJ2-4; 10 positions match TRBD1. The end of the DNA aligns better with TRBJ2-7, so the J call may be wrong. CDR3 length: 14 amino acids. The germline CDR1 and CDR2 sequences are SGHRS and YFSETQ. The CDR3 sequence: CASSTGTGVTEQYF. The CDR3 region has the DNA TGCGCCAGCAGCACCGGGACAGGGGTAACCGAGCAGTACTTC.

CDR3 in amino acids: CASSEYRTTNYGYTF. The DNA for the CDR3 is TGTGCCAGCAGTGAATATAGGACAACAAACTATGGCTACACCTTC. This rearrangement joins TRBV25-1 to TRBJ1-2, with D possibly matching TRBD1 (5 bases). Germline V gene lookup returns CDR1 MGHDK and CDR2 SYGVNS. V gave up 0 bases and J gave up 2 bases, with 10 bases separating them. The CDR3 consists of 15 residues.

The chain recombines TRBV29-1 with TRBJ2-1; tentative D call: TRBD1 (6 bases). This CDR3 spans 13 amino acids. Germline V lookup: CDR1 SQVTM, CDR2 ANQGSEA. V was clipped by 7 bases and J by 0 bases, with 10 bases between them. The CDR3 region is CSGTEVSYNEQFF. In DNA, the CDR3 is TGCAGCGGGACAGAAGTCTCCTACAATGAGCAGTTCTTC.

This sequence joins TRBV7-9 and TRBJ1-2, with D perhaps matching TRBD1 (5 bases). The CDR3 length is 15 residues. The V end lost 5 bases, the J end lost 7 bases, and 20 bases lay between the germline ends. Germline V gives CDR1 SEHNR, CDR2 FQNEAQ (reference sequence). For the CDR3, the DNA is TGTGCCAGCAGCCGGGGGGACGACATTTTCGGTGGCTACACCTTC. Residues: CASSRGDDIFGGYTF. The full variable domain, rest sourced from reference TRBV7-9 and TRBJ1-2, is DTGVSQNPRHKITKRGQNVTFRCDPISEHNRLYWYRQTLGQGPEFLTYFQNEAQLEKSRLLSDRFSAERPKGSFSTLEIQRTEQGDSAMYLCASSRGDDIFGGYTFGSGTRLTVV.

The V gene is TRBV20-1, the J gene TRBJ2-3, with TRBD2 matching 11 bases. V trimming: 5 bases; J trimming: 6 bases; junction bases outside the gene matches: 4. Per germline, CDR1 DFQATT and CDR2 SNEGSKA (reference sequence). This CDR3 comprises 13 residues. CDR3 coding DNA: TGCAGTGCTCCGACTAGCGGGGTGGATACGCAGTATTTT. This encodes CSAPTSGVDTQYF.

This sequence joins TRBV27 and TRBJ2-1, with D perhaps matching TRBD2 (6 bases). CDR1 and CDR2 (germline): MNHEY, SMNVEV (reference sequence). Trimming took 6 bases from V and 10 from J, leaving 19 bases between them. This CDR3 is 14 amino acids long. The CDR3 reads CASSPETPGEEQFF. The DNA for the CDR3 is TGTGCCAGCAGCCCGGAGACGCCGGGGGAGGAGCAGTTCTTC.

The chain links TRBV9 to TRBJ1-2; no clear D. The germline V gene has CDR1 SGDLS and CDR2 YYNGEE. The CDR3 consists of 14 residues. With 0 bases removed from V and 2 bases from J, the gap between germline ends came to 8 bases. The CDR3 spells CASSVAERNYGYTF. DNA for the CDR3: TGTGCCAGCAGCGTAGCTGAGAGGAACTATGGCTACACCTTC.

The chain is built from TRBV5-6 and TRBJ2-3; D gene unclear. Germline V gives CDR1 SGHDT, CDR2 YYEEEE. Between the trimmed V and J ends, which lost 0 bases and 9 bases, there was a span of 8 bases. The CDR3 contains 12 residues. DNA of the CDR3: TGTGCCAGCAGCTTGGTGGTCGGCACGCAGTATTTT. This sequence encodes CASSLVVGTQYF. Variable domain in full (rest from reference TRBV5-6 and TRBJ2-3): DAGVTQSPTHLIKTRGQQVTLRCSPKSGHDTVSWYQQALGQGPQFIFQYYEEEERQRGNFPDRFSGHQFPNYSSELNVNALLLGDSALYLCASSLVVGTQYFGPGTRLTVL.

CDR3 in DNA: TGTGCCAGCACATTAGCAGGGGGCGCGAGTCGAAAGACCCAGTACTTC. Translated: CASTLAGGASRKTQYF. The J gene is TRBJ2-5, the V gene TRBV12-3 or TRBV12-4; 8 bases are shared with TRBD1. This CDR3 has 16 amino acids. Losses at the gene ends were 7 bases for V and 6 bases for J; bases not matched to a gene: 16.

This rearrangement joins TRBV5-6 to TRBJ2-1, with 7 nucleotides matching TRBD2. Germline CDR1 SGHDT, CDR2 YYEEEE. The length of the CDR3 is 16 residues. V lost 2 bases, J lost 2 bases, and 7 bases stayed unmatched. CDR3 sequence (DNA): TGTGCCAGCAGCTTACTGCGGGGGTCTCCCTACAATGAGCAGTTCTTC. Its protein is CASSLLRGSPYNEQFF.